These 10 T cell receptor beta chains were all obtained from the same sample, sequenced in a study of T cells expressing NK-cell markers. TCRdb derives one entry per CDR3 protein from the 5' RACE reads, leaving out DNA. The clone table shows about 430,000 distinct CDR3 sequences, with the ten largest holding approximately 1.4%. The material sequenced was blood T cells: a sorted CD56 or NKG2C T cell subset, CD4+ or CD8+ T cells, or bulk PBMC T cells (not recorded which). The origin of the receptors is a woman in her forties or fifties in good health.

J is TRBJ2-1 and V is TRBV5-5; TCRdb proposes TRBD1, but this gene call is untestable without DNA. The CDR3 is made up of 16 amino acids. Germline CDR1 is SGHKS and CDR2 is YYEKEE (reference sequence). CDR3 in amino acids: CASSLVPGVSNNEQFF. The variable domain in full, with the rest retrieved from reference TRBV5-5 and TRBJ2-1, is DAGVTQSPTHLIKTRGQQVTLRCSPISGHKSVSWYQQVLGQGPQFIFQYYEKEERGRGNFPDRFSARQFPNYSSELNVNALLLGDSALYLCASSLVPGVSNNEQFFGPGTRLTVL.

J is TRBJ2-5 and V is TRBV4-1; TCRdb designates TRBD2, a call that cannot be tested without DNA. Germline CDR1 MGHRA, CDR2 YSYEKL. The CDR3 runs 18 residues. The CDR3 protein is CASSQDHLAGHYQETQYF.

This chain connects TRBV24-1 to TRBJ2-2; the D gene TCRdb calls, TRBD2, cannot be checked with no DNA. The CDR3 contains 16 residues. Germline V gene data show CDR1 as KGHDR and CDR2 as SFDVKD. This chain's CDR3 is CATSDGGLANPGELFF.

This sequence joins TRBV10-3 and TRBJ1-2; TCRdb gives TRBD1 as the D gene, but with no DNA this cannot be confirmed. This CDR3 is 13 amino acids long. CDR1 is ENHRY, CDR2 SYGVKD, per germline. The CDR3 loop is CAIRPGTSYGYTF.

The J gene is TRBJ2-7, the V gene TRBV7-8. Germline V lookup: CDR1 SGHVS, CDR2 FQNEAQ. The CDR3 length is 14 residues. CDR3 protein: CASSLRASDYEQYF.

The chain links TRBV29-1 to TRBJ2-2; TCRdb's D call of TRBD2 is untestable without DNA. Germline values: CDR1 SQVTM, CDR2 ANQGSEA. This CDR3 region has 16 residues. The CDR3: CSVESGLAENTGELFF.

The CDR3 spells CSASLWGSYNEQFF. V usage is TRBV20-1 and J usage is TRBJ2-1. CDR3 size: 14 residues. Germline V gene data show CDR1 as DFQATT and CDR2 as SNEGSKA (reference sequence).

The rearrangement uses TRBV6-1 and TRBJ2-1. The CDR3 loop spans 11 amino acids. The V gene's germline CDR1 is MNHNS and CDR2 SASEGT. This CDR3 is CASSEDAEQFF.

The V gene is TRBV10-3, the J gene TRBJ1-2. CDR3 length equals 11 residues. Germline assignment: CDR1 ENHRY and CDR2 SYGVKD. The CDR3 sequence: CATAGGYGYTF.

This chain joins TRBV12-3 or TRBV12-4 and TRBJ2-1; checking the TCRdb D call of TRBD2 is not possible without DNA. The CDR3 consists of 15 residues. CDR3 in amino acids: CANSRGLAGNNEQFF.